Presented here are 10 T cell receptor beta chains from one specimen sequenced in a study of cytomegalovirus exposure and HLA in healthy donors. The primer mix had 60 Vbeta and 13 Jbeta primers. Only in-frame clones appear in the TCRdb table, and some are missing; sequencing was by immunoSEQ multiplex PCR. The sample records just over 150,000 clones, 77% being singletons. Sample: PBMCs. Source of these receptors: a woman aged 25 to 39 in good health and CMV-seronegative.

The J gene is TRBJ2-5, the V gene TRBV4-2, with a weak D call TRBD2 (6 bases). V lost 4 bases to trimming and J lost 4 bases, with 13 bases between them. The CDR3 has 14 amino acids. CDR1 and CDR2 (germline): LGHNA, YNFKEQ. The CDR3 sequence is CASSPTGDPETQYF. The CDR3 DNA follows: TGTGCCAGCAGCCCCACGGGAGATCCAGAGACCCAGTACTTC.

The rearrangement joins TRBV5-1 to TRBJ1-2; 7 bases agree with TRBD1. The length of the CDR3 is 16 residues. Trimming at V came to 4 bases and at J to 2 bases, leaving 11 bases not matched to a gene. CDR1 is SGHRS, CDR2 YFSETQ, per germline. The CDR3 reads CASSGPRRGRNYGYTF. The DNA of the CDR3 is TGCGCCAGCAGCGGTCCGAGGAGGGGGCGGAACTATGGCTACACCTTC.

This clone was picked up a small number of times. V and J are TRBV25-1 and TRBJ2-1; 8 nucleotides match TRBD2. V gave up 1 base and J gave up 8 bases; unmatched junction bases: 4. This CDR3 spans 14 amino acids. Germline V gene lookup returns CDR1 MGHDK and CDR2 SYGVNS. The CDR3 loop is CASSESGGKDEQFF. The CDR3 DNA reads as TGTGCCAGCAGTGAATCGGGGGGGAAGGATGAGCAGTTCTTC.

The chain recombines TRBV7-9 with TRBJ2-7; 7 bases are shared with TRBD1. V gave up 5 bases and J gave up 9 bases; unmatched junction bases: 16. CDR1 is SEHNR, CDR2 FQNEAQ, per germline (reference sequence). The CDR3 consists of 15 residues. CDR3 DNA: TGTGCCAGCAGCCATGGACAGGAATCTATCTTGGTGCAGTACTTC. Amino acid sequence: CASSHGQESILVQYF. The full variable domain, rest sourced from reference TRBV7-9 and TRBJ2-7, is DTGVSQNPRHKITKRGQNVTFRCDPISEHNRLYWYRQTLGQGPEFLTYFQNEAQLEKSRLLSDRFSAERPKGSFSTLEIQRTEQGDSAMYLCASSHGQESILVQYFGPGTRLTVT.

The chain couples TRBV5-6 to TRBJ2-5; D is unclear. CDR1 and CDR2 (germline): SGHDT, YYEEEE. V dropped 4 bases and J dropped 4 bases, with 17 bases sitting between them. The CDR3 sequence is 15 residues long. The CDR3 nucleotides are TGTGCCAGCAGCCCGCGGCCGTTGCCCCGAGAGACCCAGTACTTC. It yields the protein CASSPRPLPRETQYF.

The gene calls are TRBV7-3 and TRBJ2-3; a possible D gene is TRBD2 (5 bases). The germline gives CDR1 SGHTA, CDR2 FQGTGA. The V gene lost 5 bases and the J gene lost 3 bases, with 18 bases spanning the gap. CDR3 length equals 16 residues. The CDR3 sequence: CASSPDSTSLTDTQYF. The CDR3 DNA reads as TGTGCCAGCAGCCCAGATTCAACTAGTCTAACAGATACGCAGTATTTT.

The chain combines TRBV19 with TRBJ1-4; no reliable D call. The CDR3 has 14 amino acids. From germline, CDR1 is LNHDA and CDR2 SQIVND (reference sequence). The ends were cut back, 3 bases at V and 2 bases at J, with 7 bases in the middle. The CDR3 region is CASSILSTNEKLFF. CDR3 sequence (DNA): TGTGCCAGTAGTATCCTCTCTACTAATGAAAAACTGTTTTTT.

The V and J genes are TRBV25-1 and TRBJ1-6; D uncertain. The ends were cut back, 6 bases at V and 10 bases at J, with 16 bases in the middle. Germline CDR1 and CDR2: MGHDK and SYGVNS. The CDR3 length is 14 residues. CDR3 bases: TGTGCCAGCAGCGCCTATCTTCCCGGGTCACCCCTCCACTTT. Translating it yields CASSAYLPGSPLHF.

This clone came up a few times. The V gene is TRBV5-1, the J gene TRBJ1-5, with D unresolved. The CDR3 sequence is 13 residues long. The V end lost 0 bases, the J end lost 5 bases, and 6 bases lay between the germline ends. Germline V gene lookup returns CDR1 SGHRS and CDR2 YFSETQ. CDR3 amino acids: CASSLAGDQPQHF. In DNA, the CDR3 is TGCGCCAGCAGCTTGGCCGGGGATCAGCCCCAGCATTTT. Full variable domain (remainder filled in from reference TRBV5-1 and TRBJ1-5): KAGVTQTPRYLIKTRGQQVTLSCSPISGHRSVSWYQQTPGQGLQFLFEYFSETQRNKGNFPGRFSGRQFSNSRSEMNVSTLELGDSALYLCASSLAGDQPQHFGDGTRLSIL.

This clone has only a few counts. This sequence joins TRBV27 and TRBJ1-1; 7 bases agree with TRBD1. CDR1 MNHEY and CDR2 SMNVEV come from the germline V gene (reference sequence). The CDR3 spans 13 residues. After removal of 6 bases from V and 1 base from J, the junction contained 2 bases not matched to a gene. The CDR3 DNA sequence: TGTGCCAGCAGACAGGGGAGGAACACTGAAGCTTTCTTT. Amino acids: CASRQGRNTEAFF.